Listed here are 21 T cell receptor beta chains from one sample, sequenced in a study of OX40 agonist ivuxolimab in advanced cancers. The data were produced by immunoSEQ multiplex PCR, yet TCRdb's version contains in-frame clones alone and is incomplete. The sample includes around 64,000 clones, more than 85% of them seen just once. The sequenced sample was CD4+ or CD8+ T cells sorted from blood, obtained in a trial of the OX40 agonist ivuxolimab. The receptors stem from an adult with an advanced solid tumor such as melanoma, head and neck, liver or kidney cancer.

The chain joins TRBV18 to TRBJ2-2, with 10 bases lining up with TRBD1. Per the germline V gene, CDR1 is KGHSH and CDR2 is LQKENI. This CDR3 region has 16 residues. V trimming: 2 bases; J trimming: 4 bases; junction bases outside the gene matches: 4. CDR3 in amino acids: CASSPIRDRGTGELFF. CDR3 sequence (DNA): TGTGCCAGCTCACCAATCCGGGACAGGGGCACCGGGGAGCTGTTTTTT.

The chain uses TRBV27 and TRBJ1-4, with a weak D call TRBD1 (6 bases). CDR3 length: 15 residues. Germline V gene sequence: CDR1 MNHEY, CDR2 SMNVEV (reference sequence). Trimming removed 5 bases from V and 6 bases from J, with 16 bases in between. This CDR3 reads CASSPLRGPDEKLFF. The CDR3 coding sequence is TGTGCCAGCAGTCCCCTCCGGGGGCCGGATGAAAAACTGTTTTTT. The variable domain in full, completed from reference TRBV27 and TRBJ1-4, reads EAQVTQNPRYLITVTGKKLTVTCSQNMNHEYMSWYRQDPGLGLRQIYYSMNVEVTDKGDVPEGYKVSRKEKRNFPLILESPSPNQTSLYFCASSPLRGPDEKLFFGSGTQLSVL.

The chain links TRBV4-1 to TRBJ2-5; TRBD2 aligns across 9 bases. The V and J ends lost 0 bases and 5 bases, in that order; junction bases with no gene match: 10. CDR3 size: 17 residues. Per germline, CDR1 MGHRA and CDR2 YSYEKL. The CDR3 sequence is CASSQDGTSLYGETQYF. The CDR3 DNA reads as TGCGCCAGCAGCCAAGACGGGACTAGCCTCTATGGGGAGACCCAGTACTTC.

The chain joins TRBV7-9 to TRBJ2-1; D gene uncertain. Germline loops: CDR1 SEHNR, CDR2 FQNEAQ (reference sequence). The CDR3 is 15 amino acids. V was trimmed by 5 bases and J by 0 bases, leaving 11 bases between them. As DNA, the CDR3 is TGTGCCAGCAGCCCACCGCTGAGCTCCTACAATGAGCAGTTCTTC. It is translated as CASSPPLSSYNEQFF.

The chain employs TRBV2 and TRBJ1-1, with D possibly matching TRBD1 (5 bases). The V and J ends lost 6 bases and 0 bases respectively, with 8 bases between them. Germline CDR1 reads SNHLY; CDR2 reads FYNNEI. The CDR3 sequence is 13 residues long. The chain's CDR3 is CASRGGMNTEAFF. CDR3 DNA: TGTGCCAGCAGGGGGGGGATGAACACTGAAGCTTTCTTT.

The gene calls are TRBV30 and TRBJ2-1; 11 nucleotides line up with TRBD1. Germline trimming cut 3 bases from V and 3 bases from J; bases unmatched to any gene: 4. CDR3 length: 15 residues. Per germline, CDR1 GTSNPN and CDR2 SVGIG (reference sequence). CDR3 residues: CAWRGDRGSYNEQFF. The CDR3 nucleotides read TGTGCCTGGAGGGGGGACAGGGGGAGCTACAATGAGCAGTTCTTC.

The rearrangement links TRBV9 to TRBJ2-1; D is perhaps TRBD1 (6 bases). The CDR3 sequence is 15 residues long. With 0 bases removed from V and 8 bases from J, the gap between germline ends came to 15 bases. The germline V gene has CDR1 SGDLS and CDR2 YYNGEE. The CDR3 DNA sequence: TGTGCCAGCAGCGTAGGTGGGGGCGTGAGCGATGAGCAGTTCTTC. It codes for CASSVGGGVSDEQFF.

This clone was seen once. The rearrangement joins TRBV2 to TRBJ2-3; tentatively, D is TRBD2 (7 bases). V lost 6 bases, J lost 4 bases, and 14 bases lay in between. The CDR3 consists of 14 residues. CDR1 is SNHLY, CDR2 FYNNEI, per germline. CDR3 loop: CASRQGGTPDTQYF. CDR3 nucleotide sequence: TGTGCCAGCAGACAGGGAGGGACCCCAGATACGCAGTATTTT.

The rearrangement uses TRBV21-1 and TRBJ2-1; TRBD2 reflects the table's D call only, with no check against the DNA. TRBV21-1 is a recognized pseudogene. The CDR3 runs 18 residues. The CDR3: CASPGTSGPLISYNEQFF. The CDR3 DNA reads TGTGCCAGCCCCGGGACTAGCGGGCCTCTAATCTCCTACAATGAGCAGTTCTTC.

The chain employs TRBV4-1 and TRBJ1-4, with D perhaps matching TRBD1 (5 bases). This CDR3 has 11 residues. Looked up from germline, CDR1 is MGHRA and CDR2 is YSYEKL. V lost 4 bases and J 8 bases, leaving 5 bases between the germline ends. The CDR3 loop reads CASSRGEKLFF. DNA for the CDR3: TGCGCCAGCAGCCGGGGGGAAAAACTGTTTTTT.

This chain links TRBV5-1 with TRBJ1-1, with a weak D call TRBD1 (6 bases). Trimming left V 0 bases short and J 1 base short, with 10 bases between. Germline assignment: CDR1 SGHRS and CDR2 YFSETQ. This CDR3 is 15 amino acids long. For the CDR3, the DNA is TGCGCCAGCAGCTTGGCCGTGACAGGGAACACTGAAGCTTTCTTT. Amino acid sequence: CASSLAVTGNTEAFF.

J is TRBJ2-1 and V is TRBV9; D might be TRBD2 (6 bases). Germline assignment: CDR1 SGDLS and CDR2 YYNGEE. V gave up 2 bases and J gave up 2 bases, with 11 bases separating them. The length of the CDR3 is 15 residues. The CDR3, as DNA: TGTGCCAGCAGCGTTGCGGGGCCCGCCTACAATGAGCAGTTCTTC. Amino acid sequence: CASSVAGPAYNEQFF.

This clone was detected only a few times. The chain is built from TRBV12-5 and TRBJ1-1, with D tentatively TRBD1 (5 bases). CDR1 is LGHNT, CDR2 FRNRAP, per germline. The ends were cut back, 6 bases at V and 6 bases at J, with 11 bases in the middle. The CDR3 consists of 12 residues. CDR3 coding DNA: TGTGCTAGTGGACCTGGGGGGGCTGAAGCTTTCTTT. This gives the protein CASGPGGAEAFF.

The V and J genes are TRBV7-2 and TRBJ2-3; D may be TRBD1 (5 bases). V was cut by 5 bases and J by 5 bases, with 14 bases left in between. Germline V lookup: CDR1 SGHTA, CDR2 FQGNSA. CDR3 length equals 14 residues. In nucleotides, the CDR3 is TGTGCCAGCAGCCCAGGGATTGGGCTAGATACGCAGTATTTT. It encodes CASSPGIGLDTQYF.

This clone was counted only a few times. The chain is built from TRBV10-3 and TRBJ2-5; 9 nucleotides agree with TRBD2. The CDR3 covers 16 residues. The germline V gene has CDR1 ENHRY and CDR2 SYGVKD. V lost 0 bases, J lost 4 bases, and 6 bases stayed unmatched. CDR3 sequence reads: CAISESGSGGLETQYF. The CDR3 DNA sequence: TGTGCCATCAGTGAGTCAGGTAGCGGGGGTTTAGAGACCCAGTACTTC.

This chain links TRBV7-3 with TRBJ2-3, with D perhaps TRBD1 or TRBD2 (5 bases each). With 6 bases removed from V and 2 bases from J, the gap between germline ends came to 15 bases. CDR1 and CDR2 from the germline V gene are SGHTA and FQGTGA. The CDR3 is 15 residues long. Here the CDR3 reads CASRDSRDHTDTQYF. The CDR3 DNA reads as TGTGCCAGCAGGGACTCCCGGGACCACACAGATACGCAGTATTTT.

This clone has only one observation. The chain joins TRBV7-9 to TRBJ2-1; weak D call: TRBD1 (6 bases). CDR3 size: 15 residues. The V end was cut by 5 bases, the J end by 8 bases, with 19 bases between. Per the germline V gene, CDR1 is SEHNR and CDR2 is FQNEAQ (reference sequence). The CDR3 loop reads CASSPPAGAYHEQFF. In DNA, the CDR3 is TGTGCCAGCAGCCCCCCCGCAGGGGCTTATCATGAGCAGTTCTTC.

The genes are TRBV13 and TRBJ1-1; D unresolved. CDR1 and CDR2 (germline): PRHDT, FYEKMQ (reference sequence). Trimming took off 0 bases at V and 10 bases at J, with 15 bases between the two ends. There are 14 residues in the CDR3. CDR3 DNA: TGTGCCAGCAGCTTAGGCCTAAACGGGGTAGGAGCTTTCTTT. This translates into CASSLGLNGVGAFF.

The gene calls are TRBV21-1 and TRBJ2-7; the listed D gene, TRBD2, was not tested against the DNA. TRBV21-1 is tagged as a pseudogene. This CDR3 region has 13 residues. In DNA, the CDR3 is TGTGCCAGCCGGGGGGCAATCTCCTACGAGCAGTACTTC. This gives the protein CASRGAISYEQYF.

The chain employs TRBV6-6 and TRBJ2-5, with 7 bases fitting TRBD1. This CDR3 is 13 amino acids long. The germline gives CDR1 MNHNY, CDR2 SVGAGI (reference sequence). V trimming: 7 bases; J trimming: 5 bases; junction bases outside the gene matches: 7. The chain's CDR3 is CASNPQGSETQYF. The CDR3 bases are TGTGCCAGCAACCCACAGGGGTCGGAGACCCAGTACTTC.

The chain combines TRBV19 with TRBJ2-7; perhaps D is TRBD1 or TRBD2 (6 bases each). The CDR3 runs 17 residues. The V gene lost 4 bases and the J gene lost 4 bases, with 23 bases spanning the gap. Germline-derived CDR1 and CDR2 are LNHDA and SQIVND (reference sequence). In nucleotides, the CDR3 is TGTGCCAGTAGTACGGGGACTCAAAAGGGGGGCGTTTACGAGCAGTACTTC. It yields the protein CASSTGTQKGGVYEQYF.